The sample holds many counts of the clone carrying this T cell receptor beta chain. CDR1 and CDR2 (germline): LNHNV, YYDKDF (reference sequence). V was shortened by 1 base and J by 7 bases, with 11 bases between the two germline ends. The CDR3 covers 15 residues. TCRdb called the RT-PCR reads again in MiXCR, with one record for every CDR3 protein. The sample has more than 600,000 distinct CDR3 sequences, around 18% seen once; the top ten hold 11%. This entry is derived from a study of response to subunit inactivated influenza vaccine. V usage is TRBV15 and J usage is TRBJ1-6; D might be TRBD1 (6 bases). The source of this sequence is a man aged 50 or older who received an inactivated influenza vaccine. The specimen was PBMCs from blood, collected about 5 days after vaccination. In nucleotides, the CDR3 is TGTGCCACCAGCAGAGGCAGGGGCATGAATTCACCCCTCCACTTT. Encoded protein: CATSRGRGMNSPLHF.